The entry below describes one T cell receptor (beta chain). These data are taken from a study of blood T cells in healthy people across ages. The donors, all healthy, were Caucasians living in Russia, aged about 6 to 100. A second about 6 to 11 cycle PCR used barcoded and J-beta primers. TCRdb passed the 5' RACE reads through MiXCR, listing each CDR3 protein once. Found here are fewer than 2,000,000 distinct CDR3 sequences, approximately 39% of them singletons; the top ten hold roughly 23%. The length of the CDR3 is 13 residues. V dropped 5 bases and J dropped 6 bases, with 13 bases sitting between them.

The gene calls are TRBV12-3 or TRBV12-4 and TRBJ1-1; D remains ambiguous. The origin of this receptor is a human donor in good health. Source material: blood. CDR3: CASSPTSGAEAFF. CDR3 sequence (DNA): TGTGCCAGCAGTCCGACTTCGGGCGCTGAAGCTTTCTTT.